Sequencing of this T cell receptor (beta chain) was carried out in a study of identical twins (dated by TCRdb to the mid-2010s). At the level of the whole study: To test whether fetal clonotypes persist, this study deep-sequenced TCR alpha and beta repertoires from monozygotic twins, from unrelated adults of various ages, and from cord blood. To rule out contamination, the twin experiments were replicated at different times with different library preparation protocols. What the study reported, not specific to this receptor: Invariant T cells such as MAIT and iNKT could partly confound zero-insertion analyses, though diverse VJ usage argued against this for most clonotypes. Compared with coincidental sharing between unrelated individuals, out-of-frame TCR alpha sequences shared between twins had an excess of sequences with low generation probability. Because the same donors could not be followed over many years, the conclusions depended on cross-sectional statistical analysis. In monozygotic twins, out-of-frame TCR alpha sharing was systematically underestimated by recombination models, although the models agreed with sharing between unrelated individuals. Abundant cord blood beta clonotypes carried fewer insertions; young adult naive repertoires showed a weaker similar trend, while memory repertoires showed none. The excess sharing between twins in beta out-of-frame sequences was weaker because fewer shared sequences reduced the signal-to-noise ratio.

CDR1 and CDR2 were assigned from the germline V gene as SGDLS and YYNGEE. The CDR3 measures 13 amino acids from cysteine to phenylalanine. Here the CDR3 DNA is all that survives: 39 bases in frame from base 1. The V end loses 1 base and the J end loses 11 bases, and a stretch of 14 bases separates them. Every donor in the study was a healthy Caucasian. Miltenyi CD45RO+ enrichment and human naive T-cell isolation kits were used to isolate memory (CD45RO+) and naive T cells from PBMC. This clonotype was detected many times. Its binding antigen is unknown. One base away there is no much larger clone; base qualities are not given. The receptor library was made with 5' RACE. The reads were generated on an Illumina HiSeq 2000. A universal primer binding site was introduced by template switching, and a unique molecular identifier was present in the final cDNA, enabling accurate counting of TCR cDNA molecules. Specific primers in the conserved constant-segment region were used to synthesize first-strand cDNA for the TCR alpha and beta chains. To control for contamination, each cDNA library was double barcoded with a SMART-Mk sample barcode plus Illumina barcodes. TruSeq adapter sequences and Illumina sample barcodes were added in two successive PCR steps. The Illumina HiSeq platform was used with custom primers to sequence TCR alpha and beta cDNA libraries. On the authors' methods: Raw reads were processed with MiGEC to extract unique molecular identifiers, and MiXCR was used to determine CDR3 positions. Recombination models were inferred per individual with the repgenHMM and IGoR tools using an EM algorithm. The tcR package in R was used for shared clonotype analysis, with sharing normalized by the product of cloneset sizes. Out-of-frame nonproductive sequences were analyzed to study raw recombination free of thymic and clonal selection effects. TCRdb ran its own pipeline on the public reads, namely fastp trimming at Q25 and MiXCR clone calling, and kept in-frame beta chains. Every entry covers one CDR3 protein and lists the most common genes and DNA from its rows. The V and J calls were not made by the authors but by TCRdb's processing. Recorded for this sample are about 100,000 distinct CDR3 sequences; 5.9% of them occurred a single time. Of the sample, around 12% falls within the top ten clones.

The sequence is built from TRBV9 and TRBJ2-3; confidence is insufficient to name the D gene. This sequence was found in a woman between 45 and 65 years old in good health. The material sequenced was memory T cells sorted from blood. According to the study, the label for this sample's cell subset or site signals: CD45RO+ enriched T cells. The CDR3 region has the sequence CASSVYQTSEQYF. The DNA reads as follows: TGTGCCAGCAGCGTATACCAAACCTCGGAGCAGTATTTT.